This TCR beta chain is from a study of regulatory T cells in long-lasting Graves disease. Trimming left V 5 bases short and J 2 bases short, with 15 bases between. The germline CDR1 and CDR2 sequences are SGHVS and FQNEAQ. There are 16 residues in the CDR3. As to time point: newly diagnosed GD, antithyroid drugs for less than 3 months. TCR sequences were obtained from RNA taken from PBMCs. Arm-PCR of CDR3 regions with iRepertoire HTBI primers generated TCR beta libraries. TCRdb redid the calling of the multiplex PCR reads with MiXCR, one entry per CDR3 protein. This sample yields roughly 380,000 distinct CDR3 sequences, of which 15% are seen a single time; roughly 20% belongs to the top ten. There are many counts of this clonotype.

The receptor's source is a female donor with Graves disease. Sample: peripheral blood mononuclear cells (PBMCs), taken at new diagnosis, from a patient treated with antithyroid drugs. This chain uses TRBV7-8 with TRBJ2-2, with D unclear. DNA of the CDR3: TGTGCCAGCAGCCAAGCCGACAAGGTTAACACCGGGGAGCTGTTTTTT. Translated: CASSQADKVNTGELFF.